This T cell receptor (beta chain) derives from a study of early T cells in non-severe SARS-CoV-2 infection. Study information: Sequencing was performed on bulk RNA from unsorted whole blood, leaving chains unpaired.

Overall study results and limits: The VDJdb matching leaned toward anti-spike CD8 responses and overlooked private and CD4 specificities.

Unique molecular identifiers were affixed to single, distinct cDNA molecules. Each CDR3 protein is one row after TCRdb ran MiXCR on the 5' RACE reads. Among 60,000 to 75,000 distinct CDR3 sequences, 10% to 15% were seen once, and the ten largest hold 6% to 7%. The table lists this clonotype with a few counts. What it binds is unknown. The V end was cut by 2 bases, the J end by 2 bases, with 8 bases between. Germline-derived CDR1 and CDR2 are SGHNT and YYREEE (reference sequence). This CDR3 has 14 residues. The sequenced sample was whole blood. This receptor was taken from an adult who was a healthcare worker with PCR-confirmed SARS-CoV-2 infection or an uninfected control (not recorded which). The V call is TRBV5-4, the J call TRBJ1-3; TRBD1 is a possible D gene (6 bases). DNA of the CDR3: TGTGCCAGCAGCTTACAGGGAACTGGAAACACCATATATTTT. Residues: CASSLQGTGNTIYF.